This TCR beta chain comes out of a study of blood T cell repertoires in COVID-19 (dated by TCRdb to 2020 to 2021). At the level of the whole study: Samples covering the acute and convalescent phases of COVID-19 were provided by collaborators in the United States, Italy and Spain. The material from the prospective study consisted of cDNA or gDNA derived from T cells, B-cell-depleted T cells, or PBMCs. Deeply sampled blood TCRbeta repertoires from subjects exposed to, actively infected with, or recovered from COVID-19 were included in the dataset. A freely available public database, intended as a resource for researchers studying the immune response to SARS-CoV-2, is where the repertoires were released. The samples were drawn from the first 160 participants of the ongoing ImmuneRACE study and from 950 to 1,500 subjects provided by 6 global collaborators. Nearly every sample came with metadata listing a de-identified subject ID, COVID-19 status, age in years and sex. HLA class I and class II types, where available, came from metadata supplied by the sample provider rather than from assay-based typing. Results and caveats for the whole study, not just this receptor: Clinical and demographic metadata were provided uncurated, with the amount varying by source and participant.

In the prospective study, participants were roughly 18 to 95 years old, resided in fewer than 25 geographic areas of the United States, and were enrolled through a virtual design. Cohort assignment in the prospective study relied on participant-reported clinical history from a screening survey and a study questionnaire. Each participant in the prospective study had whole blood, serum and a nasopharyngeal or oropharyngeal swab collected by mobile phlebotomists. Participants in the prospective study had the option to provide additional blood draws and questionnaires over an approximately 2-month period. Before DNA extraction, prospective study blood samples were shipped either frozen or at room temperature. As to this clone: This receptor's antigen is unknown. Within one base of it there is no much larger clone, and no base qualities were kept.

TCRbeta CDR3 regions were amplified from genomic DNA using the immunoSEQ Assay, a bias-controlled multiplex PCR. In the original analysis: Within the assay, amplification of reference gene primers was used to estimate how many nucleated cells each sample contained. To quantify the absolute abundance of each unique TCRbeta CDR3 rearrangement, sequence reads were collapsed and filtered. For each sample, productive Simpson clonality was calculated as the square root of Simpson's diversity index across productive rearrangements. Drawn from immuneACCESS, this table holds only the in-frame rearrangements with V and J called that TCRdb kept. Clones are partly lost; checked studies trace under half to an unresolved V gene and leave the rest unexplained. That table supplies the V and J calls and clone size; D and trimming were determined from the DNA. The sample table contains around 50,000 clones; only one count was recorded for around four fifths of them. The ten largest account for roughly 6% of the sample.

V is shortened by 0 bases, J by 0 bases, and the region joining them spans 19 bases. Spanning cysteine to phenylalanine, the CDR3 consists of 20 amino acids. The kept DNA is CDR3 alone, 60 bases in frame from the first base. CDR1 and CDR2, per the germline V gene, are KGHDR and SFDVKD. The rearrangement combines TRBV24-1 with TRBJ2-2, with TRBD1 tentatively as D gene (7 bases match). Sequencing used PBMCs or T cells enriched from blood (not recorded which). This TCR came from a woman between 45 and 65 years old with acute COVID-19. The CDR3 has the sequence CATSDLGGQGGSANTGELFF. At the DNA level, the sequence is TGTGCCACCAGTGATTTGGGAGGGCAGGGGGGTTCGGCGAACACCGGGGAGCTGTTTTTT.